This T cell receptor beta chain stems from a study of technical replicates of blood from a few donors. The assay was immunoSEQ multiplex PCR, and TCRdb's table has in-frame clones only and misses some. This table has 10,000 to 15,000 clones, roughly 96% appearing once. The length of the CDR3 is 11 residues. The germline V gene has CDR1 SGHRS and CDR2 YFSETQ. The V end was cut by 5 bases, the J end by 3 bases, with 4 bases between. V is TRBV5-1 and J is TRBJ2-3; D gene uncertain. The sequenced material came from PBMCs. This clonotype was sampled from a human donor in good health. The CDR3 protein is CASRRTDTQYF. CDR3 bases: TGCGCCAGCAGGCGAACAGATACGCAGTATTTT.